These T cell receptor beta chains were read from a single sample in a study of blood T cell repertoires in COVID-19. The data were produced by immunoSEQ multiplex PCR, yet TCRdb's version contains in-frame clones alone and is incomplete. The sample contains hundreds of thousands of clones, roughly 86% of which appear only once. Sequenced material: peripheral blood. The receptors shown here come from a woman aged 30 to 39 who had recovered from COVID-19. The CDR3 runs from the conserved cysteine through the conserved F or W. Each record gives: CDR3 length, clone size, D gene, J gene, V gene, CDR3 protein, CDR3 DNA. D genes are given only for firm matches. Only some rows state a clone size, as once, few, many or a class for expanded clones.

CDR3 length: 17; clone size: NA; D gene: NA; J gene: TRBJ2-1; V gene: TRBV10-3; CDR3 protein: CAISESRGMGTYNEQFF; CDR3 DNA: TGTGCCATCAGTGAGTCCCGGGGGATGGGGACCTACAATGAGCAGTTCTTC
CDR3 length: 15; clone size: once; D gene: TRBD1; J gene: TRBJ2-7; V gene: TRBV19; CDR3 protein: CASSIRDRGGYEQYF; CDR3 DNA: TGTGCCAGTAGTATCCGGGACAGGGGGGGCTACGAGCAGTACTTC
CDR3 length: 15; clone size: NA; D gene: NA; J gene: TRBJ1-4; V gene: TRBV7-2; CDR3 protein: CASSLSRSRGRELFF; CDR3 DNA: TGTGCCAGCAGCTTATCGCGCAGCCGGGGGAGGGAACTGTTTTTT
CDR3 length: 16; clone size: NA; D gene: NA; J gene: TRBJ2-3; V gene: TRBV5-5; CDR3 protein: CASSLGQGTGTDTQYF; CDR3 DNA: TGTGCCAGCAGCTTGGGTCAGGGGACGGGGACAGATACGCAGTATTTT
CDR3 length: 13; clone size: NA; D gene: NA; J gene: TRBJ2-5; V gene: TRBV14; CDR3 protein: CASSQMIGGTQYF; CDR3 DNA: TGTGCCAGCAGCCAGATGATAGGCGGGACCCAGTACTTC
CDR3 length: 13; clone size: NA; D gene: NA; J gene: TRBJ1-1; V gene: TRBV7-2; CDR3 protein: CASRNGQNTEAFF; CDR3 DNA: TGTGCCAGCAGAAATGGACAGAACACTGAAGCTTTCTTT
CDR3 length: 12; clone size: NA; D gene: TRBD1; J gene: TRBJ1-2; V gene: TRBV29-1; CDR3 protein: CSVTPDREGYTF; CDR3 DNA: TGCAGCGTTACTCCGGACAGGGAAGGCTACACCTTC
CDR3 length: 14; clone size: NA; D gene: TRBD1; J gene: TRBJ1-6; V gene: TRBV2; CDR3 protein: CASSKGTDNSPLHF; CDR3 DNA: TGTGCCAGCAGTAAGGGGACAGACAATTCACCCCTCCACTTT
CDR3 length: 15; clone size: NA; D gene: TRBD1; J gene: TRBJ1-3; V gene: TRBV6-5; CDR3 protein: CASQQGKLSGNTIYF; CDR3 DNA: TGTGCCAGCCAACAGGGGAAACTCTCTGGAAACACCATATATTTT
CDR3 length: 15; clone size: NA; D gene: TRBD2; J gene: TRBJ2-1; V gene: TRBV27; CDR3 protein: CASSFGLAGTSEQFF; CDR3 DNA: TGTGCCAGCAGTTTTGGCCTAGCGGGGACCAGTGAGCAGTTCTTC
CDR3 length: 16; clone size: NA; D gene: TRBD2; J gene: TRBJ2-2; V gene: TRBV11-2; CDR3 protein: CASSYPSGGLTGELFF; CDR3 DNA: TGTGCCAGCAGCTATCCATCGGGGGGACTCACCGGGGAGCTGTTTTTT
CDR3 length: 17; clone size: NA; D gene: NA; J gene: TRBJ2-7; V gene: TRBV7-8; CDR3 protein: CASSLARGGGHSYEQYF; CDR3 DNA: TGTGCCAGCAGCTTAGCGCGGGGCGGGGGCCATTCCTACGAGCAGTACTTC
CDR3 length: 15; clone size: NA; D gene: TRBD1; J gene: TRBJ2-7; V gene: TRBV7-2; CDR3 protein: CASSSSGTGGYEQYF; CDR3 DNA: TGTGCCAGCAGCTCCTCCGGGACAGGGGGCTACGAGCAGTACTTC
CDR3 length: 14; clone size: NA; D gene: TRBD1; J gene: TRBJ1-6; V gene: TRBV3-1/TRBV3-2; CDR3 protein: CASSPGQGWSPLHF; CDR3 DNA: TGTGCCAGCAGCCCGGGACAGGGGTGGTCACCCCTCCACTTT
CDR3 length: 12; clone size: NA; D gene: NA; J gene: TRBJ1-5; V gene: TRBV7-2; CDR3 protein: CASSHRGQPQHF; CDR3 DNA: TGTGCCAGCAGTCACCGAGGCCAGCCCCAGCATTTT
CDR3 length: 11; clone size: NA; D gene: TRBD1; J gene: TRBJ2-3; V gene: TRBV7-9; CDR3 protein: CASSPGQTQYF; CDR3 DNA: TGTGCCAGCAGCCCGGGACAGACCCAGTATTTT
CDR3 length: 15; clone size: NA; D gene: TRBD2; J gene: TRBJ2-7; V gene: TRBV4-3; CDR3 protein: CASSQVIAGGNEQYF; CDR3 DNA: TGCGCCAGCAGCCAAGTGATAGCGGGAGGAAACGAGCAGTACTTC
CDR3 length: 13; clone size: NA; D gene: TRBD2; J gene: TRBJ2-1; V gene: TRBV2; CDR3 protein: CASMTSGRNEQFF; CDR3 DNA: TGTGCCAGCATGACTAGCGGGAGAAATGAGCAGTTCTTC
CDR3 length: 17; clone size: NA; D gene: TRBD2; J gene: TRBJ2-2; V gene: TRBV6-4; CDR3 protein: CASSPGTSGTNTGELFF; CDR3 DNA: TGTGCCAGCAGCCCCGGGACTAGCGGGACGAACACCGGGGAGCTGTTTTTT
CDR3 length: 14; clone size: few; D gene: TRBD1; J gene: TRBJ1-2; V gene: TRBV19; CDR3 protein: CASILGQGNYGYTF; CDR3 DNA: TGTGCCAGTATATTGGGACAGGGTAACTATGGCTACACCTTC
CDR3 length: 14; clone size: NA; D gene: TRBD2; J gene: TRBJ2-1; V gene: TRBV6-5; CDR3 protein: CASSLAGGRNEQFF; CDR3 DNA: TGTGCCAGCAGTTTAGCGGGGGGTCGAAATGAGCAGTTCTTC
CDR3 length: 18; clone size: NA; D gene: TRBD1; J gene: TRBJ2-6; V gene: TRBV2; CDR3 protein: CASRDRGRPGSGANVLTF; CDR3 DNA: TGTGCCAGCAGGGACAGGGGTCGCCCCGGCTCTGGGGCCAACGTCCTGACTTTC
CDR3 length: 16; clone size: NA; D gene: TRBD1; J gene: TRBJ2-4; V gene: TRBV2; CDR3 protein: CASSEGQGARFIIQYF; CDR3 DNA: TGTGCCAGCAGTGAAGGGCAGGGGGCGCGATTTATCATTCAGTACTTC
CDR3 length: 15; clone size: NA; D gene: NA; J gene: TRBJ2-3; V gene: TRBV9; CDR3 protein: CASSVGRVATDTQYF; CDR3 DNA: TGTGCCAGCAGCGTAGGCAGGGTGGCCACAGATACGCAGTATTTT
CDR3 length: 12; clone size: NA; D gene: NA; J gene: TRBJ1-1; V gene: TRBV9; CDR3 protein: CASSAMNTEAFF; CDR3 DNA: TGTGCCAGCAGCGCTATGAACACTGAAGCTTTCTTT
CDR3 length: 14; clone size: NA; D gene: TRBD1; J gene: TRBJ1-2; V gene: TRBV27; CDR3 protein: CASSLGQGYYGYTF; CDR3 DNA: TGTGCCAGCAGCCTGGGACAGGGCTATTATGGCTACACCTTC
CDR3 length: 16; clone size: once; D gene: TRBD2; J gene: TRBJ2-1; V gene: TRBV4-1; CDR3 protein: CASSQVAGTSYNEQFF; CDR3 DNA: TGCGCCAGCAGCCAAGTAGCGGGGACCTCCTACAATGAGCAGTTCTTC
CDR3 length: 16; clone size: NA; D gene: NA; J gene: TRBJ2-7; V gene: TRBV5-1; CDR3 protein: CASSLDGGGRGYEQYF; CDR3 DNA: TGCGCCAGCAGCTTGGATGGAGGGGGCAGGGGCTACGAGCAGTACTTC
CDR3 length: 15; clone size: NA; D gene: TRBD2; J gene: TRBJ2-3; V gene: TRBV29-1; CDR3 protein: CSVVFPSGRTDTQYF; CDR3 DNA: TGCAGCGTTGTGTTCCCTAGCGGGCGAACAGATACGCAGTATTTT
CDR3 length: 14; clone size: NA; D gene: TRBD1; J gene: TRBJ2-7; V gene: TRBV27; CDR3 protein: CASSWGQGSIEQYF; CDR3 DNA: TGTGCCAGCAGTTGGGGACAGGGGTCAATCGAGCAGTACTTC
CDR3 length: 13; clone size: NA; D gene: NA; J gene: TRBJ2-5; V gene: TRBV19; CDR3 protein: CASSITQLETQYF; CDR3 DNA: TGTGCCAGTAGTATCACACAGTTGGAGACCCAGTACTTC
CDR3 length: 15; clone size: few; D gene: TRBD1; J gene: TRBJ1-6; V gene: TRBV5-4; CDR3 protein: CASSPGQAVNSPLHF; CDR3 DNA: TGTGCCAGCAGTCCGGGACAGGCCGTTAATTCACCCCTCCACTTT
CDR3 length: 15; clone size: NA; D gene: NA; J gene: TRBJ2-1; V gene: TRBV19; CDR3 protein: CASSTYRSSYNEQFF; CDR3 DNA: TGTGCCAGTAGTACGTACAGGAGCTCCTACAATGAGCAGTTCTTC
CDR3 length: 22; clone size: few; D gene: TRBD2; J gene: TRBJ2-7; V gene: TRBV28; CDR3 protein: CASSPPGFGTSGRRGTSYEQYF; CDR3 DNA: TGTGCCAGCAGTCCTCCAGGGTTTGGGACTAGCGGGAGAAGGGGGACCTCCTACGAGCAGTACTTC
CDR3 length: 13; clone size: NA; D gene: TRBD1; J gene: TRBJ1-1; V gene: TRBV25-1; CDR3 protein: CASSGTGATEAFF; CDR3 DNA: TGTGCCAGCAGTGGCACAGGGGCCACTGAAGCTTTCTTT
CDR3 length: 16; clone size: NA; D gene: NA; J gene: TRBJ2-3; V gene: TRBV18; CDR3 protein: CASPESMQGRTDTQYF; CDR3 DNA: TGTGCCAGCCCCGAATCCATGCAGGGGCGCACAGATACGCAGTATTTT
CDR3 length: 17; clone size: NA; D gene: NA; J gene: TRBJ1-3; V gene: TRBV9; CDR3 protein: CASSVGSGSRPGNTIYF; CDR3 DNA: TGTGCCAGCAGCGTAGGTTCCGGGTCGCGGCCTGGAAACACCATATATTTT
CDR3 length: 15; clone size: few; D gene: TRBD1; J gene: TRBJ1-5; V gene: TRBV19; CDR3 protein: CASSIGGTGNQPQHF; CDR3 DNA: TGTGCCAGTAGTATAGGTGGGACAGGGAATCAGCCCCAGCATTTT
CDR3 length: 15; clone size: few; D gene: TRBD1; J gene: TRBJ2-1; V gene: TRBV5-1; CDR3 protein: CASSLTGEYNNEQFF; CDR3 DNA: TGCGCCAGCAGCTTAACAGGGGAGTATAACAATGAGCAGTTCTTC
CDR3 length: 15; clone size: NA; D gene: TRBD1; J gene: TRBJ2-5; V gene: TRBV5-4; CDR3 protein: CASSLVTGGGETQYF; CDR3 DNA: TGTGCCAGCAGCTTGGTAACAGGGGGCGGCGAGACCCAGTACTTC
CDR3 length: 14; clone size: once; D gene: TRBD2; J gene: TRBJ2-1; V gene: TRBV6-4; CDR3 protein: CASSQIAGSNEQFF; CDR3 DNA: TGTGCCAGCAGTCAAATAGCGGGAAGCAATGAGCAGTTCTTC
CDR3 length: 14; clone size: NA; D gene: NA; J gene: TRBJ2-5; V gene: TRBV28; CDR3 protein: CASSTPQGGETQYF; CDR3 DNA: TGTGCCAGCAGCACCCCGCAGGGTGGAGAGACCCAGTACTTC
CDR3 length: 16; clone size: NA; D gene: NA; J gene: TRBJ2-2; V gene: TRBV5-4; CDR3 protein: CASSLETGKHTGELFF; CDR3 DNA: TGTGCCAGCAGCTTGGAAACAGGGAAGCACACCGGGGAGCTGTTTTTT
CDR3 length: 15; clone size: NA; D gene: TRBD1; J gene: TRBJ2-7; V gene: TRBV19; CDR3 protein: CASSPLPGQGDEQYF; CDR3 DNA: TGTGCCAGTAGTCCATTGCCGGGACAGGGGGACGAGCAGTACTTC
CDR3 length: 15; clone size: NA; D gene: TRBD1; J gene: TRBJ1-2; V gene: TRBV6-5; CDR3 protein: CASRFRDRATYGYTF; CDR3 DNA: TGTGCCAGCAGGTTTCGGGACAGGGCCACCTATGGCTACACCTTC
CDR3 length: 15; clone size: NA; D gene: NA; J gene: TRBJ1-4; V gene: TRBV2; CDR3 protein: CASSVNRLPNEKLFF; CDR3 DNA: TGTGCCAGCAGTGTTAACAGGTTACCAAATGAAAAACTGTTTTTT
CDR3 length: 16; clone size: NA; D gene: NA; J gene: TRBJ1-6; V gene: TRBV3-1/TRBV3-2; CDR3 protein: CASSLSVGRGNSPLHF; CDR3 DNA: TGTGCCAGCAGCCTGTCTGTTGGGCGCGGGAATTCACCCCTCCACTTT
CDR3 length: 15; clone size: NA; D gene: TRBD2; J gene: TRBJ2-7; V gene: TRBV7-9; CDR3 protein: CASSLGLAGPYEQYF; CDR3 DNA: TGTGCCAGCAGCTTAGGACTAGCGGGGCCCTACGAGCAGTACTTC
CDR3 length: 16; clone size: NA; D gene: NA; J gene: TRBJ1-3; V gene: TRBV7-9; CDR3 protein: CASSLWGTPLTNTIYF; CDR3 DNA: TGTGCCAGCAGCTTATGGGGGACACCTTTAACAAACACCATATATTTT
CDR3 length: 17; clone size: NA; D gene: TRBD2; J gene: TRBJ2-2; V gene: TRBV5-6; CDR3 protein: CASSLYVLAENTGELFF; CDR3 DNA: TGTGCCAGCAGCTTGTATGTCCTAGCGGAGAACACCGGGGAGCTGTTTTTT
CDR3 length: 15; clone size: NA; D gene: TRBD1; J gene: TRBJ2-2; V gene: TRBV5-8; CDR3 protein: CASSPIGQGPNPLFF; CDR3 DNA: TGTGCCAGCAGCCCGATTGGACAGGGGCCTAATCCGCTGTTTTTT
CDR3 length: 14; clone size: NA; D gene: TRBD1; J gene: TRBJ1-1; V gene: TRBV25-1; CDR3 protein: CASSAVTGVTEAFF; CDR3 DNA: TGTGCCAGCAGTGCCGTCACAGGGGTAACTGAAGCTTTCTTT
CDR3 length: 15; clone size: NA; D gene: TRBD1; J gene: TRBJ2-7; V gene: TRBV5-1; CDR3 protein: CASSPGQLQQGEQYF; CDR3 DNA: TGCGCCAGCAGCCCGGGACAGCTCCAACAAGGGGAGCAGTACTTC
CDR3 length: 14; clone size: once; D gene: NA; J gene: TRBJ2-3; V gene: TRBV11-2; CDR3 protein: CASAAGLQTDTQYF; CDR3 DNA: TGTGCCAGCGCAGCGGGCCTTCAAACAGATACGCAGTATTTT
CDR3 length: 15; clone size: NA; D gene: TRBD2; J gene: TRBJ2-7; V gene: TRBV2; CDR3 protein: CASKEGAGVPYEQYF; CDR3 DNA: TGTGCCAGCAAGGAAGGAGCGGGGGTCCCCTACGAGCAGTACTTC